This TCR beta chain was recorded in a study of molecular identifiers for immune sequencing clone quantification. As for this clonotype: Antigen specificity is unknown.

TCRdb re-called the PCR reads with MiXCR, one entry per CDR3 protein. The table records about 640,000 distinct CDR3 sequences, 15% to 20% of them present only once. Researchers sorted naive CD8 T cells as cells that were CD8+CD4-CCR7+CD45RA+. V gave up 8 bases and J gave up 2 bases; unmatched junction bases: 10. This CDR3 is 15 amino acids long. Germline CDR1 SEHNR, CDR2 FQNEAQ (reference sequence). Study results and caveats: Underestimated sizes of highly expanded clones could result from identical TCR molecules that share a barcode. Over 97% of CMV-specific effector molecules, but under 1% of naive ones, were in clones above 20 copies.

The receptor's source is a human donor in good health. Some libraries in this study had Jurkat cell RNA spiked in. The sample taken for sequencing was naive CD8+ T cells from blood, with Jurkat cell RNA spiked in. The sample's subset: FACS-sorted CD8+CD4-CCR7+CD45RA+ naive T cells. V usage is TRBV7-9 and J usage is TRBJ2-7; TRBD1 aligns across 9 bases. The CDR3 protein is CASGQTGTGPYEQYF. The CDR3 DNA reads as TGTGCCAGCGGCCAAACCGGGACAGGGCCCTACGAGCAGTACTTC.